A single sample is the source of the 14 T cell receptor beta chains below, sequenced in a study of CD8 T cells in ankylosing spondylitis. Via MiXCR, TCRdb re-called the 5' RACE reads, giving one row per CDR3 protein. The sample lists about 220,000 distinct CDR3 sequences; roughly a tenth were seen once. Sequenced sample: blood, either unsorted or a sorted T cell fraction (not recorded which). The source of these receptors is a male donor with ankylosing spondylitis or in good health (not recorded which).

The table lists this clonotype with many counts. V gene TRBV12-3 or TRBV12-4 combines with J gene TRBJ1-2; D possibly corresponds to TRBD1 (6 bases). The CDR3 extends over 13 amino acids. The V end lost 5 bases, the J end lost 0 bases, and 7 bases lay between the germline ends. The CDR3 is CASSPGANYGYTF. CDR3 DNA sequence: TGTGCCAGCAGTCCAGGGGCTAACTATGGCTACACCTTC.

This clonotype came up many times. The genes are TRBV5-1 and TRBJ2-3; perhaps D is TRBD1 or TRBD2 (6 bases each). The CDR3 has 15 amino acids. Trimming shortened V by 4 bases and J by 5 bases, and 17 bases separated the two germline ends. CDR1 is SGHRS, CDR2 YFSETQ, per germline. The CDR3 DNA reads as TGCGCCAGCAGCCCGGGGGCAGGAACAAGAGATACGCAGTATTTT. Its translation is CASSPGAGTRDTQYF.

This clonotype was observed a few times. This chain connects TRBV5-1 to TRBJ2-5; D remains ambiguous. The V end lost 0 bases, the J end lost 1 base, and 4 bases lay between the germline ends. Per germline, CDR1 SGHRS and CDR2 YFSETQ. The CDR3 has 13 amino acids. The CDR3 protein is CASSLALQETQYF. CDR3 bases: TGCGCCAGCAGCTTGGCCCTCCAAGAGACCCAGTACTTC.

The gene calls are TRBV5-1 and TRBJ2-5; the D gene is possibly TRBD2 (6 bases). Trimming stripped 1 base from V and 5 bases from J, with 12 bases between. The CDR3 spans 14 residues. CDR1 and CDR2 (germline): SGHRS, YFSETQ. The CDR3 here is CASSLRGFGETQYF. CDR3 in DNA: TGCGCCAGCAGCTTGCGGGGGTTCGGGGAGACCCAGTACTTC.

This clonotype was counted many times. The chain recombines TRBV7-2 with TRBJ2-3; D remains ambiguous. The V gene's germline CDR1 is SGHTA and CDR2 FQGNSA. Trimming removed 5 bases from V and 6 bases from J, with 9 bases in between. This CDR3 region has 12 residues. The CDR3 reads CASSLLLDTQYF. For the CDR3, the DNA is TGTGCCAGCAGCCTACTGTTGGATACGCAGTATTTT.

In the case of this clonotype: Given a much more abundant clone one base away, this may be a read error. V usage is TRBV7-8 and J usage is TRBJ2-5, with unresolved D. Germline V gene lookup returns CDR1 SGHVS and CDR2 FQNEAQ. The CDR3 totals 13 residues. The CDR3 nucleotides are TGTGCCAGCAGCACCCAGTACCAAGAGACCAAGTACTTC. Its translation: CASSTQYQETKYF.

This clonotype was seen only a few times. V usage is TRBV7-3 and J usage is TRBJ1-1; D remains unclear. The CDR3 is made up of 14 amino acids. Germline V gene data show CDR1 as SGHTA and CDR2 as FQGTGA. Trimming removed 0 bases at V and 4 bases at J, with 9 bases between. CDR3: CASSLTPEITEAFF. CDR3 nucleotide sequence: TGTGCCAGCAGCTTAACACCGGAGATCACTGAAGCTTTCTTT.

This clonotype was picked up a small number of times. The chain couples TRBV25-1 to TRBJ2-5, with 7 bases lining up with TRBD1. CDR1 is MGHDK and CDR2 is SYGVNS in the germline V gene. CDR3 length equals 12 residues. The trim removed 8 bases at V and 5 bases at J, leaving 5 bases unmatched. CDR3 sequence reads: CASGQDRETQYF. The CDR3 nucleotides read TGTGCCAGCGGTCAGGACAGGGAGACCCAGTACTTC. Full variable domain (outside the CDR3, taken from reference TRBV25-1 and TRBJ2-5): EADIYQTPRYLVIGTGKKITLECSQTMGHDKMYWYQQDPGMELHLIHYSYGVNSTEKGDLSSESTVSRIRTEHFPLTLESARPSHTSQYLCASGQDRETQYFGPGTRLLVL.

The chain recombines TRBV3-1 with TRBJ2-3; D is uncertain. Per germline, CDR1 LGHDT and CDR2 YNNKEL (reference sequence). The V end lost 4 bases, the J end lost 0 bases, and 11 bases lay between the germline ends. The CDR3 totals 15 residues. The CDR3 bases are TGTGCCAGCAGCCCGATGGCCGGGAGCACAGATACGCAGTATTTT. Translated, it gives CASSPMAGSTDTQYF.

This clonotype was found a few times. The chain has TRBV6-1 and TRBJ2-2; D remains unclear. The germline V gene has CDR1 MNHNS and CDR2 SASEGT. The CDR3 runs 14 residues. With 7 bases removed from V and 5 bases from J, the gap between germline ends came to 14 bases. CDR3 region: CASTGPYRTGELFF. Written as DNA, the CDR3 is TGTGCCAGCACCGGCCCCTATCGGACCGGGGAGCTGTTTTTT.

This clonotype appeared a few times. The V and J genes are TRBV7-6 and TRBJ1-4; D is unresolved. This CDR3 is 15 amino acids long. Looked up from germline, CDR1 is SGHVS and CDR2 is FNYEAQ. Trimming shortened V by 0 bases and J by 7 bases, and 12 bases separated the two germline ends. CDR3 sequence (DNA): TGTGCCAGCAGCTTAGCCGGGGAGTCGGGTGAAAAACTGTTTTTT. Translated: CASSLAGESGEKLFF.

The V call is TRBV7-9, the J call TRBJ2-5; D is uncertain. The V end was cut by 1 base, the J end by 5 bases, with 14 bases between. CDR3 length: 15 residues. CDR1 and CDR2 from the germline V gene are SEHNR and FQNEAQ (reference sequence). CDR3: CASSLVGSNSETQYF. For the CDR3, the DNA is TGTGCCAGCAGCTTAGTCGGGTCAAACTCGGAGACCCAGTACTTC.

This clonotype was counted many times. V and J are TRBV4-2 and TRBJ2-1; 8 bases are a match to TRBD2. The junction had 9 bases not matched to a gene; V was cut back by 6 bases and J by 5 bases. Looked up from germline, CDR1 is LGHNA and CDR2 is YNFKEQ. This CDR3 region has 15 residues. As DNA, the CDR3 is TGTGCCAGCAGGGTTCGGGGGGGCCTCGACAATGAGCAGTTCTTC. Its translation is CASRVRGGLDNEQFF.

The CDR3 region is CASSDNGQHSNQPQHF. The CDR3 region has the DNA TGTGCCAGCAGTGATAACGGACAGCATAGCAATCAGCCCCAGCATTTT. The V call is TRBV2, the J call TRBJ1-5, with D tentatively TRBD1 (6 bases). The CDR3 length is 16 residues. The V gene's germline CDR1 is SNHLY and CDR2 FYNNEI. V was shortened by 3 bases and J by 0 bases, with 12 bases between the two germline ends.